This T cell receptor beta chain derives from a study of blood T cell repertoires in COVID-19. Original processing methods: Reference gene primers were amplified, and this amplification served to estimate nucleated cell counts. Some clones are missing from TCRdb's copy, which holds only in-frame ones; the method was immunoSEQ multiplex PCR. The V and J calls and clone size are taken from that table; D and trimming were inferred from the DNA. The sample records around 260,000 clones, roughly 90% being singletons. Cohorts were based on clinical histories the participants reported. All recovered Cohort 3 donors got two negative PCRs, got clearance, or saw symptom resolution. This clonotype was sampled from a woman aged 30 to 39 who had recovered from COVID-19. The source material was PBMCs or T cells enriched from blood (not recorded which).

The CDR3 reads CASSQRQGARTGELFF. Written as DNA, the CDR3 is TGCGCCAGCAGCCAGCGACAGGGGGCGCGTACCGGGGAGCTGTTTTTT. The chain is built from TRBV5-1 and TRBJ2-2; 10 positions match TRBD1. The CDR3 extends over 16 amino acids. After removal of 4 bases from V and 5 bases from J, the junction contained 8 bases not matched to a gene. The germline V gene encodes CDR1 SGHRS and CDR2 YFSETQ.